One T cell receptor beta chain is described in this entry. Its antigen is not known. J was trimmed by 7 bases and V by 4 bases; bases with no gene match: 8. Germline values: CDR1 SGHRS, CDR2 YFSETQ. CDR3 length equals 15 residues. The protocol was immunoSEQ multiplex PCR, while the TCRdb copy is restricted to in-frame clones and leaves out a portion. The sample lists over 1.4 million clones, approximately 96% occurring once. The source of the sample is a study of shared clonotypes between healthy human individuals. Whole-study findings and limits: Naive CD4 clonotypes overlapped across a handful of donors at about 5.2%.

Free of recent acute infections or vaccinations, the donors were healthy HIV-negative adults. Caucasian adults living in Nashville, Tennessee, provided all samples. CD4+ cell separation produced CD45RA+ naive and CD45RA-negative memory subsets. The chain uses TRBV5-1 and TRBJ2-1; 10 bases are a match to TRBD2. Material for sequencing was naive CD4+ T cells sorted from blood. Specified subset: CD45RA+ positively selected. This receptor was identified in a man aged 25-40 years in good health. The CDR3 sequence: CASSQMTSGQNEQFF. In nucleotides, the CDR3 is TGCGCCAGCAGCCAAATGACTAGCGGGCAAAATGAGCAGTTCTTC.